The source of this T cell receptor (beta chain) is a study of blood T cell repertoires in COVID-19. Sequencing used immunoSEQ multiplex PCR; TCRdb keeps in-frame clones, though not all of them. Counted here are 120,000 to 150,000 clones, about 85% occurring once; the ten biggest clones make up more than 2.5%. Of note for this clone: Relative to the germline gene, one junction end is altered; a read error may explain this.

CDR1 SGHDT and CDR2 YYEEEE come from the germline V gene. The CDR3 runs 14 residues. During active infection, Seattle patients enrolled and were then monitored through disease. The source of this sequence is a human donor with COVID-19, enrolled during active disease. The donor label of this sample is uncertain. The sequencing sample was made of peripheral blood. The V gene is TRBV5-6, the J gene TRBJ2-7; 8 positions agree with TRBD2. CDR3 coding DNA: TGTGCCCGCAGCTCATCCGGGGGGGGGCCGGAGCAGTACTTC. Translated: CARSSSGGGPEQYF.